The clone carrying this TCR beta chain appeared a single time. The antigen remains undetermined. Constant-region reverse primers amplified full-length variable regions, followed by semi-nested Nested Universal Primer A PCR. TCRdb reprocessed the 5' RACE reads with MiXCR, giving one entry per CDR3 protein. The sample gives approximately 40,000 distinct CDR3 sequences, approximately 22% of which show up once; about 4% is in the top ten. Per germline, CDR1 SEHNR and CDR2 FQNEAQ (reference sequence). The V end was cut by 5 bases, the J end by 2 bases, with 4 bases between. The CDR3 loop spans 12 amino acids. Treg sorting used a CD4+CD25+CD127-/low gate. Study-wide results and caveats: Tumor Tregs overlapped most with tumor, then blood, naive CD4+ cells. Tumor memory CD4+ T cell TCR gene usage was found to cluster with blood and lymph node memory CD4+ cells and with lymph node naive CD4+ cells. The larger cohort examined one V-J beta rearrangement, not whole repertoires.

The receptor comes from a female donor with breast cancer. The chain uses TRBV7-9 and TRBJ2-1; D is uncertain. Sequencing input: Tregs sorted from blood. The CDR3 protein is CASSVTYNEQFF. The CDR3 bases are TGTGCCAGCAGCGTGACCTACAATGAGCAGTTCTTC.